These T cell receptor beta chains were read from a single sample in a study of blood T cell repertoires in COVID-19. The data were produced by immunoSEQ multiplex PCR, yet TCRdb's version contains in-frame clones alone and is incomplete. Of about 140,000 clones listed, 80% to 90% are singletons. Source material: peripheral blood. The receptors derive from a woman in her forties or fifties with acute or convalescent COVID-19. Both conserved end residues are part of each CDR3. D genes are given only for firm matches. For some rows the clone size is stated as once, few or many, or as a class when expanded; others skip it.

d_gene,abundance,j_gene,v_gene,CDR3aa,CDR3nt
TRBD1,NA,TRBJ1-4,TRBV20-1,CSASQGAPPEKLFF,TGCAGTGCTAGTCAGGGGGCGCCGCCTGAAAAACTGTTTTTT
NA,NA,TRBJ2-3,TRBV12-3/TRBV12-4,CASSFISDTQYF,TGTGCCAGCAGTTTTATCTCAGATACGCAGTATTTT
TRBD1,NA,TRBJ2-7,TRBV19,CATRGQGNYEQYF,TGTGCCACCAGGGGGCAGGGCAACTACGAGCAGTACTTC
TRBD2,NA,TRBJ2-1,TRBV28,CASSSPGSGAYNEQFF,TGTGCCAGCAGTTCCCCCGGTAGCGGGGCGTACAATGAGCAGTTCTTC
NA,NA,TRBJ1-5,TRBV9,CASSVGVGGRQPQHF,TGTGCCAGCAGCGTAGGGGTGGGAGGGCGTCAGCCCCAGCATTTT
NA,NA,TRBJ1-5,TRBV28,CATSNQPQHF,TGTGCCACCTCCAATCAGCCCCAGCATTTT
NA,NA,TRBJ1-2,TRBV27,CASSLSPSGGLNYGYTF,TGTGCCAGCAGTTTATCCCCCAGCGGGGGACTTAACTATGGCTACACCTTC
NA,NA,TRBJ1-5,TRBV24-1,CATSGTDWDYNQPQHF,TGTGCCACCAGTGGCACAGATTGGGACTACAATCAGCCCCAGCATTTT
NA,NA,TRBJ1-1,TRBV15,CATSLEALRSAEAFF,TGTGCCACCAGCCTGGAGGCCCTTCGGAGCGCTGAAGCTTTCTTT
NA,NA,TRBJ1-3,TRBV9,CASSDDIYSGNTIYF,TGTGCCAGCAGCGATGACATCTACTCTGGAAACACCATATATTTT
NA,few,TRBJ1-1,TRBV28,CASSPRGGGAEAFF,TGTGCCAGCAGTCCCAGAGGGGGTGGAGCTGAAGCTTTCTTT
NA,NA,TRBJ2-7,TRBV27,CASSSGTPSEQYF,TGTGCCAGCAGTTCCGGGACACCCTCCGAGCAGTACTTC
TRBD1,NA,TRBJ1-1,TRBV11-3,CASSSGQGDTEAFF,TGTGCCAGCAGCTCCGGACAGGGTGACACTGAAGCTTTCTTT
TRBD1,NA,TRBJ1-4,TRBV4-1,CASYGTANEKLFF,TGCGCCAGCTACGGGACAGCAAATGAAAAACTGTTTTTT
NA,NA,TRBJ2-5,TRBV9,CASSSEDRLPGETQYF,TGTGCCAGCAGCTCAGAGGACCGGCTACCAGGGGAGACCCAGTACTTC
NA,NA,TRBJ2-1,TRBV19,CASSTADDRNEQFF,TGTGCCAGTAGTACCGCGGACGACAGGAATGAGCAGTTCTTC
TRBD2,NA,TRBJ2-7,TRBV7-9,CASSSSGSEALAGEGEQYF,TGTGCCAGCAGCTCCTCGGGATCGGAGGCACTAGCGGGGGAAGGCGAGCAGTACTTC
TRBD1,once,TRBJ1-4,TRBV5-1,CASSLEVTGGGEKLFF,TGCGCCAGCAGCTTGGAGGTCACAGGGGGTGGAGAAAAACTGTTTTTT
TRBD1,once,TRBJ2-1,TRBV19,CASTSRGGTGGYNEQFF,TGTGCCAGTACCTCGAGGGGAGGGACAGGGGGCTATAATGAGCAGTTCTTC
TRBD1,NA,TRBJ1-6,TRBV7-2,CASSLGQGVSPLHF,TGTGCCAGCAGCCTCGGACAGGGGGTTTCACCCCTCCACTTT
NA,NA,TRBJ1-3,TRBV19,CASQVHDGNTIYF,TGTGCCAGCCAGGTACACGATGGAAACACCATATATTTT
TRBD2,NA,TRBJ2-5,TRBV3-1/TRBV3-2,CASSQTSGFQETQYF,TGTGCCAGCAGCCAAACTAGCGGGTTTCAAGAGACCCAGTACTTC
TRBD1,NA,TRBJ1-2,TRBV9,CASSVGQGNYGYTF,TGTGCCAGCAGCGTTGGACAGGGAAACTATGGCTACACCTTC
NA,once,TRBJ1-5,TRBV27,CASSLEKGAGPQHF,TGTGCCAGCAGTTTAGAGAAGGGAGCAGGACCCCAGCATTTT
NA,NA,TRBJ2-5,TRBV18,CASSPDTGEEQETQYF,TGTGCCAGCTCACCGGACACGGGAGAGGAGCAAGAGACCCAGTACTTC
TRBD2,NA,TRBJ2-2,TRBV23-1,CASSHHGRVNTGELFF,TGCGCCAGCAGTCACCACGGGAGGGTGAACACCGGGGAGCTGTTTTTT
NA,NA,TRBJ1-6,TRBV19,CASGRVEGTSPLHF,TGTGCCAGTGGGCGGGTGGAGGGGACTTCACCCCTCCACTTT
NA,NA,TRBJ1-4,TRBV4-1,CASSQDADTSTNEKLFF,TGCGCCAGCAGCCAAGATGCTGACACCTCAACTAATGAAAAACTGTTTTTT
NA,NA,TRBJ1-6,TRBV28,CASSPPATYNSPLHF,TGTGCCAGCAGCCCCCCTGCTACCTATAATTCACCCCTCCACTTT
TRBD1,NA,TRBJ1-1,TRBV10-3,CPLGQGTDKDTEAFF,TGTCCCTTGGGACAGGGCACTGATAAAGACACTGAAGCTTTCTTT
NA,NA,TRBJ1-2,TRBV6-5,CASSSTRVYGYTF,TGTGCCAGCAGTTCCACCAGGGTCTATGGCTACACCTTC
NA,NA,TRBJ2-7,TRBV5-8,CASSLEGAYEQYF,TGTGCCAGCAGCTTAGAGGGTGCCTACGAGCAGTACTTC